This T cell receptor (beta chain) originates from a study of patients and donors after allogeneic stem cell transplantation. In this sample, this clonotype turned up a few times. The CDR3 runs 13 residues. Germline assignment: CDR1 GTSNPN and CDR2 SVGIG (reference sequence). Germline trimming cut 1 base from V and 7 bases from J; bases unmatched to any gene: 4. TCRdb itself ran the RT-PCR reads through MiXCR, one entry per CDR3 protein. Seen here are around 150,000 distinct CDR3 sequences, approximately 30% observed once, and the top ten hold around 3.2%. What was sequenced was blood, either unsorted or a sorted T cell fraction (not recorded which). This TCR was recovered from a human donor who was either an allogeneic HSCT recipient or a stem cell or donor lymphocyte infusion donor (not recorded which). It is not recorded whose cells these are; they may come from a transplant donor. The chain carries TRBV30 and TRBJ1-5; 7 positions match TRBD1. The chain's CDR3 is CAWSEGARQPQHF. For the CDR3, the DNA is TGTGCCTGGAGTGAGGGGGCTCGGCAGCCCCAGCATTTT.